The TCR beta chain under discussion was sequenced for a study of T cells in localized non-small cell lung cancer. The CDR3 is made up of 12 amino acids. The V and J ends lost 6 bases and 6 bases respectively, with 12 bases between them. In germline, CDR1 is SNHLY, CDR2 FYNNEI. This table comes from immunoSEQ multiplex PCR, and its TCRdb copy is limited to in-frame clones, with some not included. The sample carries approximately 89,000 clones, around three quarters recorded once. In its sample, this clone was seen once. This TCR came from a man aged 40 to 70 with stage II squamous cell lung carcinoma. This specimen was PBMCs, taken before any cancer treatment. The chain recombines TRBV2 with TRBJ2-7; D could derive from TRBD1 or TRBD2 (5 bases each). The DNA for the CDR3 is TGTGCCAGCAGAGCTGGGGGTGGCGAGCAGTACTTC. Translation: CASRAGGGEQYF.